Sequencing of this TCR beta chain was carried out in a study of identical twins. CDR1 is SQVTM and CDR2 is ANQGSEA in the germline V gene. Trimming removed 6 bases at V and 12 bases at J, with 12 bases between. CDR3 length: 10 residues. General study findings and limits: Conclusions relied on cross-sectional statistical analysis, not following the same donors. While abundant cord blood beta clonotypes carried fewer insertions, memory repertoires showed no such pattern.

TCRdb reprocessed the 5' RACE reads via MiXCR and lists one record per CDR3 protein. The table lists 500,000 or so distinct CDR3 sequences, approximately 15% of them singletons, with approximately 0.52% in the top ten. This clonotype has only a few counts. Antigen: not known. These data were also reused for a study on yellow fever vaccine responses in identical twins. From that report: Twins reportedly appeared to share part of their vaccine T cell response while keeping part individual.

Source material: CD4+ T cells sorted from blood. This TCR was recovered from a woman younger than 35 in good health. The chain is built from TRBV29-1 and TRBJ2-1; D remains unclear. The CDR3 is CSVSNQLQFF. For the CDR3, the DNA is TGCAGCGTCTCGAACCAACTGCAGTTCTTC.